The following is a T cell receptor beta chain sequence with its context. The antigen remains unidentified. This sample stems from a study of post-analysis software for immune sequencing data. Study information: Clinical courses comprised relapsing-remitting, secondary progressive and progressive-relapsing multiple sclerosis.

Each TCR beta cDNA library carried unique molecular identifiers. MiXCR was run by TCRdb on the PCR reads, yielding one entry per CDR3 protein. The table lists 380,000 or so distinct CDR3 sequences, about a third of them singletons, with around 15% in the top ten. Points from the study as a whole: Patients carried 5 or 6 TRBV segments more frequently than controls did, and TRBV5-6, TRBV5-1 and TRBV20-1 were among them.

CDR1 is LGHDT and CDR2 is YNNKEL in the germline V gene (reference sequence). The CDR3 contains 18 residues. Trimming took 1 base from V and 7 from J; bases not matched to a gene: 9. V usage is TRBV3-1 and J usage is TRBJ2-1, with 14 bases that match TRBD2. The sequence was obtained from a girl under 18 with multiple sclerosis. Sequencing was done on a sample of blood. The CDR3 here is CASSQAPPTSGGANEQFF. In nucleotides, the CDR3 is TGTGCCAGCAGCCAAGCCCCTCCGACTAGCGGGGGGGCAAATGAGCAGTTCTTC.